Below are 6 T cell receptor beta chains sequenced from a single sample in a study of control samples from healthy donors and cancer patients. The assay was immunoSEQ multiplex PCR, and TCRdb's table has in-frame clones only and misses some. The data show about 130,000 clones, 88% seen once. The sequenced sample was blood. The receptor set was obtained from a man aged 45-65 years in good health.

The chain carries TRBV6-5 and TRBJ2-7, with D hard to call. Germline loops: CDR1 MNHEY, CDR2 SVGAGI. The CDR3 is 11 amino acids. Trimming stripped 6 bases from V and 5 bases from J, with 8 bases between. The CDR3 reads CASRHWNEQYF. CDR3 nucleotide sequence: TGTGCCAGCAGGCACTGGAACGAGCAGTACTTC.

This chain connects TRBV28 to TRBJ1-5, with D hard to call. Germline CDR1 reads MDHEN; CDR2 reads SYDVKM. The CDR3 contains 14 residues. V was pared by 7 bases and J by 1 base, with 11 bases between. CDR3 sequence: CASTPPLSNQPQHF. CDR3 bases: TGTGCCAGCACCCCTCCCCTGAGCAATCAGCCCCAGCATTTT.

This sequence joins TRBV30 and TRBJ2-2; D is unresolved. The CDR3 spans 13 residues. The germline V and J ends were trimmed by 8 bases and 6 bases, with 16 bases remaining between them. The germline CDR1 and CDR2 sequences are GTSNPN and SVGIG (reference sequence). CDR3 bases: TGTGCCAGGCGTGGGCCGGTTCCCGGGGAGCTGTTTTTT. Its translation: CARRGPVPGELFF.

The V gene is TRBV24-1, the J gene TRBJ2-3; no clear D gene. Deletions cut 7 bases from V and 4 bases from J, with 5 bases between. The V gene's germline CDR1 is KGHDR and CDR2 SFDVKD. The CDR3 runs to 11 residues. CDR3 DNA: TGTGCCACCAGATACTCAGATACGCAGTATTTT. It codes for CATRYSDTQYF.

This chain uses TRBV15 with TRBJ2-4; 8 bases fit TRBD1. Germline V gene sequence: CDR1 LNHNV, CDR2 YYDKDF (reference sequence). V lost 4 bases and J lost 8; bases outside the gene matches: 7. CDR3 length equals 14 residues. The CDR3 sequence: CATSMGQDVDIQYF. Here the CDR3 DNA reads TGTGCCACCAGCATGGGACAGGATGTAGACATTCAGTACTTC.

This chain connects TRBV5-1 to TRBJ1-2; tentative D call: TRBD1 (5 bases). The germline V and J ends were trimmed by 4 bases and 8 bases, with 18 bases remaining between them. The CDR3 consists of 14 residues. CDR1 is SGHRS, CDR2 YFSETQ, per germline. CDR3 region: CASSTADSLWGYTF. DNA of the CDR3: TGCGCCAGCAGCACCGCCGACAGTCTATGGGGCTACACCTTC.